The 21 T cell receptor beta chains reported below all come from one sample, sequenced in a study of shared clonotypes between healthy human individuals. Method: immunoSEQ multiplex PCR; TCRdb's copy keeps in-frame clones and lacks some. The data show over a million clones, about 75% seen once. Sequenced material: memory CD4+ T cells sorted from blood. Subset given: CD45RA-negative fraction. The receptors originated from a man aged 18-30 years in good health.

Notes on this clone: At the DNA level, this CDR3 is encoded by other sequences in the same sample as well. The rearrangement joins TRBV30 to TRBJ1-5; 11 bases are a match to TRBD1. CDR3 length equals 13 residues. J lost 7 bases, V lost 3 bases, and 2 bases had no gene match. In germline, CDR1 is GTSNPN, CDR2 SVGIG (reference sequence). CDR3 in amino acids: CAWRGQGGQPQHF. For the CDR3, the DNA is TGTGCCTGGAGGGGACAGGGGGGACAGCCCCAGCATTTT.

This clone was seen only a few times. CDR3 loop: CASSSGGTAGNTIYF. DNA for the CDR3: TGTGCCAGCAGTTCGGGCGGGACGGCTGGAAACACCATATATTTT. J is TRBJ1-3 and V is TRBV6-6; possible D gene TRBD1, 5 bases. CDR3 length equals 15 residues. Germline CDR1 and CDR2: MNHNY and SVGAGI (reference sequence). The V gene lost 4 bases and the J gene lost 2 bases, with 12 bases spanning the gap.

This clone has only a few counts. The chain joins TRBV6-5 to TRBJ2-2, with TRBD2 matching 10 bases. CDR3 size: 16 residues. With V trimmed by 2 bases and J by 5 bases, 5 bases remained unmatched. Germline-derived CDR1 and CDR2 are MNHEY and SVGAGI. This CDR3 reads CASSYLTSGKTGELFF. The CDR3 bases are TGTGCCAGCAGTTACCTAACTAGCGGGAAGACCGGGGAGCTGTTTTTT.

This clone was counted once. V and J are TRBV4-3 and TRBJ1-6; a possible D gene is TRBD1 (5 bases). Trimming cost V 0 bases and J 10 bases, with 16 bases left between them. Germline loops: CDR1 LGHNA, CDR2 YSLEER. The CDR3 consists of 16 residues. CDR3 in DNA: TGCGCCAGCAGCCAAGATGGGGCGGGTAGAGGATCACCCCTCCACTTT. This sequence encodes CASSQDGAGRGSPLHF.

The rearrangement links TRBV20-1 to TRBJ2-5; D gene unclear. The CDR3 loop spans 11 amino acids. Germline V gives CDR1 DFQATT, CDR2 SNEGSKA (reference sequence). Trimming pared 8 bases from V and 7 bases from J, leaving 14 bases between. CDR3 loop: CSREVLGTQYF. CDR3 sequence (DNA): TGCAGTCGCGAGGTTCTCGGGACCCAGTACTTC.

This chain links TRBV20-1 with TRBJ2-4; no clear D gene. The CDR3 consists of 10 residues. The germline gives CDR1 DFQATT, CDR2 SNEGSKA (reference sequence). V was cut by 3 bases and J by 13 bases, with 10 bases left in between. In nucleotides, the CDR3 is TGCAGTGCTAGTTTAAACGGACAGTACTTC. This translates into CSASLNGQYF.

This chain links TRBV4-1 with TRBJ2-5, with a possible D match to TRBD2 (7 bases). The CDR3 is 16 amino acids. CDR1 is MGHRA, CDR2 YSYEKL, per germline. The V end lost 0 bases, the J end lost 4 bases, and 15 bases lay between the germline ends. CDR3: CASSQEGGREGETQYF. In DNA, the CDR3 is TGCGCCAGCAGCCAAGAGGGGGGCAGGGAGGGAGAGACCCAGTACTTC.

This clone was seen once. The V and J genes are TRBV6-5 and TRBJ2-7, with 11 bases matching TRBD1. Germline V lookup: CDR1 MNHEY, CDR2 SVGAGI. The ends lost 5 bases at V and 0 bases at J; junction bases unmatched: 0. The CDR3 is 14 amino acids. CDR3 loop: CASSGTGGSYEQYF. CDR3 nucleotides: TGTGCCAGCAGTGGGACAGGGGGCTCCTACGAGCAGTACTTC.

About this clone itself: Additional DNA sequences in this sample encode the identical CDR3. The gene calls are TRBV27 and TRBJ2-7; TRBD2 is a possible D gene (7 bases). This CDR3 has 15 residues. V lost 0 bases to trimming and J lost 2 bases, with 11 bases between them. Germline CDR1 MNHEY, CDR2 SMNVEV (reference sequence). In DNA, the CDR3 is TGTGCCAGCAGTTTATCGGGGAGGGGGGCCTACGAGCAGTACTTC. Its translation is CASSLSGRGAYEQYF.

This clone showed up just a few times. The chain carries TRBV2 and TRBJ2-3; either TRBD1 or TRBD2 may fit D (5 bases each). The CDR3 sequence is 15 residues long. The V gene's germline CDR1 is SNHLY and CDR2 FYNNEI. Trimming pared 1 base from V and 1 base from J, leaving 9 bases between. The CDR3, as DNA: TGTGCCAGCAGTGAAGGGGACGGCCGCACAGATACGCAGTATTTT. This encodes CASSEGDGRTDTQYF.

V is TRBV14 and J is TRBJ1-4; tentative D call: TRBD1 (5 bases). Between the trimmed V and J ends, which lost 9 bases and 0 bases, there was a span of 17 bases. The CDR3 length is 16 residues. Per the germline V gene, CDR1 is SGHDN and CDR2 is FVKESK. The CDR3 DNA reads TGTGCCAGAGTTGAGAGGGGCTTCGCAACTAATGAAAAACTGTTTTTT. Translating it yields CARVERGFATNEKLFF.

The chain employs TRBV6-1 and TRBJ1-5; 10 positions match TRBD1. The germline V gene encodes CDR1 MNHNS and CDR2 SASEGT. Germline trimming cut 5 bases from V and 5 bases from J; bases unmatched to any gene: 3. The CDR3 is made up of 14 amino acids. The CDR3 coding sequence is TGTGCCAGCAGTTGGACAGGGGGGTATCAGCCCCAGCATTTT. Amino acids: CASSWTGGYQPQHF.

The J gene is TRBJ2-3, the V gene TRBV15; no reliable D call. The CDR3 runs 13 residues. Germline-derived CDR1 and CDR2 are LNHNV and YYDKDF (reference sequence). Trimming shortened V by 8 bases and J by 2 bases, and 11 bases separated the two germline ends. CDR3 sequence reads: CATAARLTDTQYF. For the CDR3, the DNA is TGTGCCACCGCGGCTAGGCTCACAGATACGCAGTATTTT.

This clone has only a few counts. This sample also contains other DNA sequences that code for the same CDR3. Here the CDR3 DNA reads TGTGCCAGCAGCTTCGACAGAAATCAGCCCCAGCATTTT. Translated: CASSFDRNQPQHF. V and J are TRBV5-4 and TRBJ1-5; D perhaps matches TRBD1 (5 bases). The V gene lost 2 bases and the J gene lost 4 bases, with 7 bases spanning the gap. Germline V gene sequence: CDR1 SGHNT, CDR2 YYREEE (reference sequence). The CDR3 has 13 residues.

The chain employs TRBV30 and TRBJ2-3, with a tentative D call TRBD2 (7 bases). Germline-derived CDR1 and CDR2 are GTSNPN and SVGIG (reference sequence). Trimming removed 4 bases from V and 2 bases from J, with 16 bases in between. This CDR3 has 15 amino acids. In nucleotides, the CDR3 is TGTGCCTGGACCCCGAGGGCGGGGGCCACAGATACGCAGTATTTT. Protein: CAWTPRAGATDTQYF.

The rearrangement links TRBV5-6 to TRBJ1-1, with D perhaps TRBD1 (5 bases). There are 13 residues in the CDR3. Per germline, CDR1 SGHDT and CDR2 YYEEEE. Trimming stripped 4 bases from V and 7 bases from J, with 14 bases between. For the CDR3, the DNA is TGTGCCAGCAGCACGGGGACGGGCTTTGAAGCTTTCTTT. As protein: CASSTGTGFEAFF.

This clone was recorded a few times. The V gene is TRBV7-2, the J gene TRBJ2-7; D remains unclear. The germline CDR1 and CDR2 sequences are SGHTA and FQGNSA. This CDR3 is 12 amino acids long. V was pared by 1 base and J by 9 bases, with 10 bases between. The CDR3 DNA reads TGTGCCAGCAGCTTAGATTCCGGGCGGCAGTACTTC. Amino acids: CASSLDSGRQYF. The full variable domain, its missing parts supplied by reference TRBV7-2 and TRBJ2-7, is GAGVSQSPSNKVTEKGKDVELRCDPISGHTALYWYRQSLGQGLEFLIYFQGNSAPDKSGLPSDRFSAERTGGSVSTLTIQRTQQEDSAVYLCASSLDSGRQYFGPGTRLTVT.

CDR3: CASSDFGGRSSYEQYF. The CDR3 DNA is TGTGCCAGCAGTGATTTTGGGGGACGGAGCTCCTACGAGCAGTACTTC. The genes are TRBV6-1 and TRBJ2-7; D might be TRBD1 or TRBD2, each matching 5 bases. V was shortened by 3 bases and J by 0 bases, with 15 bases between the two germline ends. Germline V gene lookup returns CDR1 MNHNS and CDR2 SASEGT. CDR3 size: 16 residues.

This clone was observed a single time. The rearrangement uses TRBV10-3 and TRBJ2-7; no definite D call. Germline V lookup: CDR1 ENHRY, CDR2 SYGVKD. Trimming removed 3 bases at V and 3 bases at J, with 12 bases between. The CDR3 totals 14 residues. The chain's CDR3 is CAISEGVQSYEQYF. DNA for the CDR3: TGTGCCATCAGTGAAGGAGTGCAAAGCTACGAGCAGTACTTC.

The gene calls are TRBV25-1 and TRBJ2-3; tentatively, D is TRBD1 (6 bases). V was cut by 6 bases and J by 2 bases, with 12 bases left in between. The CDR3 has 14 amino acids. Per germline, CDR1 MGHDK and CDR2 SYGVNS. The DNA of the CDR3 is TGTGCCAGCAGCCGGGGACACAACACAGATACGCAGTATTTT. It encodes CASSRGHNTDTQYF. Variable domain in full (rest from reference TRBV25-1 and TRBJ2-3): EADIYQTPRYLVIGTGKKITLECSQTMGHDKMYWYQQDPGMELHLIHYSYGVNSTEKGDLSSESTVSRIRTEHFPLTLESARPSHTSQYLCASSRGHNTDTQYFGPGTRLTVL.

This chain connects TRBV11-2 to TRBJ2-3, with D unclear. With 1 base removed from V and 4 bases from J, the gap between germline ends came to 6 bases. The CDR3 totals 13 residues. CDR1 is SGHAT, CDR2 FQNNGV, per germline. The CDR3 loop is CASSLGESDTQYF. The CDR3 region has the DNA TGTGCCAGCAGCTTAGGGGAATCAGATACGCAGTATTTT.